The entry below gives a single T cell receptor beta chain sequence along with its context. Its antigen remains unidentified. The data are from a study of chemoradiotherapy in HPV16-positive cancers. Regarding the study as a whole: Only a couple of HPV16-positive patients supplied the functional HPV-specificity definition.

Using immunoSEQ multiplex PCR, the repertoire was profiled, and TCRdb retains in-frame clones only, with some absent. The sample yields 7,900 or so clones, around 80% seen once. This clonotype was sampled from a human donor with HPV-associated anogenital cancer. Sampling was performed from a patient who underwent chemoradiotherapy.

This CDR3 is CASSPDRNVYEQYF. The CDR3 DNA reads TGTGCCAGCAGTCCAGACAGGAATGTATACGAGCAGTACTTC. This chain uses TRBV27 with TRBJ2-7, with a tentative D call TRBD1 (6 bases). This CDR3 region has 14 residues. Germline assignment: CDR1 MNHEY and CDR2 SMNVEV (reference sequence). V lost 5 bases and J lost 4, with 15 bases in between.